This TCR beta chain was obtained from a study of T-cell reconstitution after alpha-beta-depleted transplantation in children. The study's findings and limits: After transplant, high TCRbeta diversity at day 60 in some patients arose from surviving recipient T cells and thymic progenitors. Several hundred graft clones that had expanded were reportedly the source of alpha-beta T cells about two months after transplant.

As to this clonotype: Its antigen is unidentified.

With V trimmed by 6 bases and J by 4 bases, 7 bases remained unmatched. This CDR3 has 15 amino acids. The germline V gene encodes CDR1 DFQATT and CDR2 SNEGSKA (reference sequence). TCRbeta library construction was performed incorporating unique molecular identifiers. Each CDR3 protein is one row after TCRdb ran MiXCR on the PCR reads. The sample records fewer than 400,000 distinct CDR3 sequences, 23% being singletons. The chain joins TRBV20-1 to TRBJ2-1, with TRBD2 matching 12 bases. The specimen was PBMCs, mostly from graft donor cells, collected 180 days after TCRalphabeta/CD19-depleted stem cell transplant. The receptor was isolated from a male patient aged 10 to 17 who had a stem cell transplant for acute lymphoblastic leukemia, so the T cells may come from the graft donor. The CDR3 nucleotides are TGCAGTGCAAGAACTAGCGGGAGGATGTACAATGAGCAGTTCTTC. Its protein product is CSARTSGRMYNEQFF.